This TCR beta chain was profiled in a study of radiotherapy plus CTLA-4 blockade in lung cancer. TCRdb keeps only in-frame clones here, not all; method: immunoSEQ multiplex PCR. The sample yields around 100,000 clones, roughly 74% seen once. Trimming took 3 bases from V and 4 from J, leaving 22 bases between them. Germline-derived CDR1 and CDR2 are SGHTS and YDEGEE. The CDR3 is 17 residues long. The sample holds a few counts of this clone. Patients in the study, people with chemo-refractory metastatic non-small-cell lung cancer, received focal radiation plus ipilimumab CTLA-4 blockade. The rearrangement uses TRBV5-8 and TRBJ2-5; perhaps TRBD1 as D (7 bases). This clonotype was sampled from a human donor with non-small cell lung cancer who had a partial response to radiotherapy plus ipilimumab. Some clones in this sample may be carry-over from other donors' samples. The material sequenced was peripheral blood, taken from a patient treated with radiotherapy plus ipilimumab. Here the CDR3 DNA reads TGTGCCAGCAGCTCCGGCATTAGGCAGGGGGGAACAGAGACCCAGTACTTC. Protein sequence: CASSSGIRQGGTETQYF.